The 32 T cell receptor beta chains below were found in one sample sequenced in a study of cytotoxic CD8 clonotypes in ibrutinib-treated CLL. Some clones are missing from TCRdb's copy, which holds only in-frame ones; the method was immunoSEQ multiplex PCR. The top ten hold approximately 15% of the sample, which has around 250,000 clones, 70% seen once. Material: PBMCs, obtained after 24 months of ibrutinib treatment. The receptor set was obtained from a human donor with chronic lymphocytic leukemia.

The chain recombines TRBV7-9 with TRBJ2-7, with D tentatively TRBD2 (6 bases). Trimming shortened V by 0 bases and J by 5 bases, and 11 bases separated the two germline ends. The germline V gene has CDR1 SEHNR and CDR2 FQNEAQ (reference sequence). This CDR3 region has 14 residues. The CDR3 DNA sequence: TGTGCCAGCAGCTTAGCGGCGGGAATCAACGAGCAGTACTTC. This gives the protein CASSLAAGINEQYF.

The rearrangement links TRBV11-2 to TRBJ2-3; 11 positions match TRBD2. Germline lookup yields CDR1 SGHAT and CDR2 FQNNGV. This CDR3 region has 15 residues. The trim removed 3 bases at V and 5 bases at J, leaving 4 bases unmatched. The CDR3 is CASSFVLAGGDTQYF. CDR3 in DNA: TGTGCCAGCAGCTTTGTCCTAGCGGGAGGAGATACGCAGTATTTT.

This clone appeared a few times. The CDR3 DNA is TGTGCCAGCAGCGTACAGGGATCGAACTATGGCTACACCTTC. Translating it yields CASSVQGSNYGYTF. V is TRBV9 and J is TRBJ1-2, with D perhaps TRBD1 (5 bases). The V and J ends lost 1 base and 2 bases respectively, with 9 bases between them. The CDR3 is 14 amino acids. Germline V gene lookup returns CDR1 SGDLS and CDR2 YYNGEE.

For this clone: Germline and junction disagree at one end, which may indicate a read error. This sequence joins TRBV7-7 and TRBJ2-5; D is ambiguous. Germline V gene lookup returns CDR1 SSHAT and CDR2 FNYEAQ (reference sequence). This CDR3 contains 14 residues. CDR3 loop: CASSLVGYQETQYF. In DNA form, the CDR3 reads TGTGCTAGCAGCTTAGTCGGCTACCAAGAGACCCAGTACTTC.

This clone has just a few counts. This chain joins TRBV19 and TRBJ1-2; 7 nucleotides match TRBD1. Germline CDR1 reads LNHDA; CDR2 reads SQIVND (reference sequence). V shed 4 bases and J 4 bases; nucleotides not matched to a gene: 6. The length of the CDR3 is 14 residues. DNA for the CDR3: TGTGCCAGTAGTACAAAACAGGGGACCTATGGCTACACCTTC. Translation: CASSTKQGTYGYTF.

On this clone itself: Other DNA sequences in the sample encode the same CDR3. The gene calls are TRBV27 and TRBJ2-5; 9 bases agree with TRBD2. V shed 4 bases and J 4 bases; nucleotides not matched to a gene: 7. The CDR3 spans 15 residues. Germline V lookup: CDR1 MNHEY, CDR2 SMNVEV (reference sequence). The CDR3, as DNA: TGTGCCAGCAGTTGGGGCGGGAGGGCCGTAGAGACCCAGTACTTC. This sequence encodes CASSWGGRAVETQYF.

This clone came up a few times. This chain links TRBV27 with TRBJ2-5, with a possible D match to TRBD1 (6 bases). The CDR3 is made up of 13 amino acids. V was clipped by 6 bases and J by 5 bases, with 13 bases between them. The germline gives CDR1 MNHEY, CDR2 SMNVEV (reference sequence). The DNA of the CDR3 is TGTGCCAGCAGCCCCCGGACAGACGAGACCCAGTACTTC. Its protein is CASSPRTDETQYF.

The chain links TRBV28 to TRBJ2-5; perhaps TRBD2 as D (5 bases). The CDR3 runs 16 residues. Germline CDR1 and CDR2: MDHEN and SYDVKM. The V gene lost 2 bases and the J gene lost 5 bases, with 18 bases spanning the gap. Written as DNA, the CDR3 is TGTGCCAGCAGTTTACACTTAAGGGAGTCTCAGGAGACCCAGTACTTC. Translation: CASSLHLRESQETQYF.

This chain uses TRBV6-5 with TRBJ1-1, with 10 nucleotides matching TRBD1. Trimming took 7 bases from V and 6 from J; bases not matched to a gene: 11. The CDR3 is 15 residues long. Germline assignment: CDR1 MNHEY and CDR2 SVGAGI. The CDR3 loop is CASTLVGQGISEAFF. DNA for the CDR3: TGTGCCAGCACCCTAGTGGGACAGGGGATATCTGAAGCTTTCTTT.

The CDR3 reads CASGKSGTTYEQYF. The CDR3, as DNA: TGCGCCAGCGGAAAAAGCGGCACAACCTACGAGCAGTACTTC. The rearrangement joins TRBV10-2 to TRBJ2-7; possible D gene TRBD2, 5 bases. The germline V gene has CDR1 WSHSY and CDR2 SAAADI. V lost 8 bases and J 2 bases, leaving 16 bases between the germline ends. This CDR3 region has 14 residues.

The chain recombines TRBV27 with TRBJ2-1; D possibly uses TRBD1 or TRBD2 (6 bases each). The CDR3 has 13 amino acids. From germline, CDR1 is MNHEY and CDR2 SMNVEV (reference sequence). The V gene lost 8 bases and the J gene lost 14 bases, with 22 bases spanning the gap. CDR3 sequence: CASLSLDGGPEFF. CDR3 in DNA: TGTGCCAGCCTTTCCCTGGATGGGGGGCCTGAGTTCTTC.

This clone was seen only a few times. The V gene is TRBV11-3, the J gene TRBJ2-5; 10 bases match TRBD2. Germline values: CDR1 SGHNT, CDR2 YENEEA. CDR3 length equals 15 residues. Trimming at V came to 3 bases and at J to 5 bases, leaving 6 bases not matched to a gene. CDR3 sequence: CASSFLAGGMETQYF. Written as DNA, the CDR3 is TGTGCCAGCAGCTTTTTAGCGGGAGGAATGGAGACCCAGTACTTC.

The J gene is TRBJ2-6, the V gene TRBV27; 7 positions match TRBD1. From germline, CDR1 is MNHEY and CDR2 SMNVEV (reference sequence). V gave up 6 bases and J gave up 0 bases; unmatched junction bases: 2. The CDR3 has 15 amino acids. As DNA, the CDR3 is TGTGCCAGCAGGGACAGGATCTCTGGGGCCAACGTCCTGACTTTC. It yields the protein CASRDRISGANVLTF.

The V call is TRBV4-3, the J call TRBJ2-3; the D is unclear. With 1 base removed from V and 0 bases from J, the gap between germline ends came to 14 bases. This CDR3 is 17 amino acids long. From germline, CDR1 is LGHNA and CDR2 YSLEER. Here the CDR3 DNA reads TGCGCCAGCAGCCAAGTTACCCTCTCCTCTAGCACAGATACGCAGTATTTT. Translation gives CASSQVTLSSSTDTQYF.

The V gene is TRBV29-1, the J gene TRBJ2-5, with D possibly being TRBD2 (7 bases). Trimming pared 5 bases from V and 5 bases from J, leaving 15 bases between. The CDR3 consists of 13 residues. Germline V gene data show CDR1 as SQVTM and CDR2 as ANQGSEA. CDR3 sequence: CSVSGGARETQYF. The CDR3 nucleotides are TGCAGCGTTTCTGGGGGGGCAAGGGAGACCCAGTACTTC.

The V call is TRBV30, the J call TRBJ2-7, with 13 bases matching TRBD2. From germline, CDR1 is GTSNPN and CDR2 SVGIG (reference sequence). The CDR3 sequence is 15 residues long. Trimming removed 3 bases from V and 3 bases from J; junction bases left unmatched: 5. CDR3 DNA sequence: TGTGCCTGGAGCGATGGGACTAGCGGGAACTACGAGCAGTACTTC. It encodes CAWSDGTSGNYEQYF.

The chain recombines TRBV7-8 with TRBJ2-1, with TRBD2 identical over 7 bases. After removal of 10 bases from V and 9 bases from J, the junction contained 12 bases not matched to a gene. CDR1 SGHVS and CDR2 FQNEAQ come from the germline V gene. The CDR3 spans 13 residues. This CDR3 reads CATLGLAVPEQFF. Here the CDR3 DNA reads TGTGCCACCCTTGGTCTAGCGGTGCCTGAGCAGTTCTTC.

This chain uses TRBV19 with TRBJ2-1, with D perhaps matching TRBD1 (5 bases). V was cut by 1 base and J by 8 bases, with 12 bases left in between. The CDR3 consists of 14 residues. CDR1 LNHDA and CDR2 SQIVND come from the germline V gene (reference sequence). CDR3 nucleotide sequence: TGTGCCAGTAGTATAGGGGTCAGGGCGGATGAGCAGTTCTTC. Translation: CASSIGVRADEQFF.

This sequence joins TRBV2 and TRBJ2-5; 15 bases map to TRBD2. The CDR3 covers 15 residues. Germline lookup yields CDR1 SNHLY and CDR2 FYNNEI. V lost 10 bases and J lost 4; bases outside the gene matches: 7. In DNA form, the CDR3 reads TGTGCCATCGTAGAGGGACTAGCGGGAGGAGAGACCCAGTACTTC. Amino acid sequence: CAIVEGLAGGETQYF.

The DNA of the CDR3 is TGTGCCAGCAGCTCGGGGTGGCCTCCCCCCTACAATGAGCAGTTCTTC. It yields the protein CASSSGWPPPYNEQFF. This chain links TRBV7-2 with TRBJ2-1; possibly TRBD2 for D (5 bases). Germline CDR1 is SGHTA and CDR2 is FQGNSA. The V gene lost 4 bases and the J gene lost 2 bases, with 15 bases spanning the gap. There are 16 residues in the CDR3.

This chain links TRBV29-1 with TRBJ1-2, with 9 positions matching TRBD1. The trim removed 4 bases at V and 4 bases at J, leaving 7 bases unmatched. Germline-derived CDR1 and CDR2 are SQVTM and ANQGSEA. This CDR3 has 14 amino acids. The CDR3 spells CSVVLGGQGYGYTF. CDR3 coding DNA: TGCAGCGTTGTTCTAGGGGGACAGGGCTATGGCTACACCTTC.

J is TRBJ2-7 and V is TRBV13; 7 bases are shared with TRBD2. Germline V gives CDR1 PRHDT, CDR2 FYEKMQ (reference sequence). The CDR3 has 15 amino acids. J gave up 5 bases and V 5 bases, and 12 bases lay outside the gene matches. DNA of the CDR3: TGTGCCAGCAGCCCCCACGGGAGGTTCCCCAACGAGCAGTACTTC. Its translation: CASSPHGRFPNEQYF.

The chain employs TRBV28 and TRBJ2-6, with 10 bases that match TRBD1. The CDR3 runs 18 residues. V shed 5 bases, J shed 0 bases, and the junction held 7 bases outside the gene matches. Germline V gene lookup returns CDR1 MDHEN and CDR2 SYDVKM. The DNA for the CDR3 is TGTGCCAGCAGTCCGCGACAGGGGGCCCGCTCTGGGGCCAACGTCCTGACTTTC. Amino acids: CASSPRQGARSGANVLTF.

This rearrangement joins TRBV28 to TRBJ2-7; D not certain. This CDR3 region has 13 residues. Trimming took 5 bases from V and 6 from J, leaving 14 bases between them. In germline, CDR1 is MDHEN, CDR2 SYDVKM. CDR3 sequence (DNA): TGTGCCAGCAGTGGTTACACGGTGGGCGAGCAGTACTTC. Translation gives CASSGYTVGEQYF. The full variable domain, its missing parts supplied by reference TRBV28 and TRBJ2-7, is DVKVTQSSRYLVKRTGEKVFLECVQDMDHENMFWYRQDPGLGLRLIYFSYDVKMKEKGDIPEGYSVSREKKERFSLILESASTNQTSMYLCASSGYTVGEQYFGPGTRLTVT.

This clone was seen more than once but under ten times. The chain recombines TRBV5-6 with TRBJ2-1; tentative D call: TRBD2 (5 bases). Germline assignment: CDR1 SGHDT and CDR2 YYEEEE. V lost 4 bases and J 9 bases, leaving 14 bases between the germline ends. The CDR3 is 13 amino acids. CDR3 bases: TGTGCCAGCAGCCCGGTCTCTGGGAGTGAGCAGTTCTTC. It codes for CASSPVSGSEQFF.

The CDR3 protein is CASRPTRTYNEQFF. CDR3 nucleotide sequence: TGTGCCAGCAGGCCGACAAGAACCTACAATGAGCAGTTCTTC. The rearrangement joins TRBV6-1 to TRBJ2-1; D gene unclear. Trimming left V 6 bases short and J 2 bases short, with 11 bases between. CDR3 length: 14 amino acids. Germline CDR1 and CDR2: MNHNS and SASEGT.

This clone was seen more than once but under ten times. This sample includes further DNA sequences coding for the same CDR3. The V call is TRBV28, the J call TRBJ1-5; D ambiguous. Germline values: CDR1 MDHEN, CDR2 SYDVKM. Deletions cut 3 bases from V and 4 bases from J, with 4 bases between. This CDR3 contains 12 residues. CDR3 loop: CASSFPNQPQHF. DNA for the CDR3: TGTGCCAGCAGTTTTCCTAATCAGCCCCAGCATTTT.

The V call is TRBV29-1, the J call TRBJ1-4, with a weak D call TRBD1 (5 bases). The CDR3 contains 15 residues. Per germline, CDR1 SQVTM and CDR2 ANQGSEA. Trimming took off 1 base at V and 8 bases at J, with 17 bases between the two ends. CDR3 DNA sequence: TGCAGCGTTGAAGGGAAAAGGGGAGGAGGAGAAAAACTGTTTTTT. It yields the protein CSVEGKRGGGEKLFF.

V is TRBV29-1 and J is TRBJ1-2; TRBD1 is a possible D gene (5 bases). The CDR3 loop spans 15 amino acids. The V gene lost 6 bases and the J gene lost 0 bases, with 17 bases spanning the gap. The germline CDR1 and CDR2 sequences are SQVTM and ANQGSEA. Here the CDR3 reads CSVERTGEANYGYTF. In nucleotides, the CDR3 is TGCAGCGTCGAGAGGACGGGGGAAGCTAACTATGGCTACACCTTC.

V usage is TRBV25-1 and J usage is TRBJ2-2; TRBD1 matches 9 bases. Germline loops: CDR1 MGHDK, CDR2 SYGVNS. Losses at the gene ends were 6 bases for V and 1 base for J; bases not matched to a gene: 6. The CDR3 loop spans 16 amino acids. The CDR3 reads CASRPPGQGNTGELFF. The CDR3 DNA reads TGTGCCAGCAGGCCCCCGGGACAGGGGAACACCGGGGAGCTGTTTTTT.

V gene TRBV19 combines with J gene TRBJ1-5; the match to TRBD1 covers 7 bases. The germline V gene has CDR1 LNHDA and CDR2 SQIVND (reference sequence). Germline trimming cut 4 bases from V and 1 base from J; bases unmatched to any gene: 1. CDR3 length equals 14 residues. CDR3 sequence (DNA): TGTGCCAGTAGTAAGGGGGCCAGCAATCAGCCCCAGCATTTT. Its protein is CASSKGASNQPQHF. Full variable domain (rest looked up from reference TRBV19 and TRBJ1-5): DGGITQSPKYLFRKEGQNVTLSCEQNLNHDAMYWYRQDPGQGLRLIYYSQIVNDFQKGDIAEGYSVSREKKESFPLTVTSAQKNPTAFYLCASSKGASNQPQHFGDGTRLSIL.

This chain joins TRBV6-5 and TRBJ1-1; a possible D gene is TRBD1 (6 bases). In germline, CDR1 is MNHEY, CDR2 SVGAGI. The V end was cut by 4 bases, the J end by 1 base, with 16 bases between. This CDR3 is 16 amino acids long. The CDR3: CASSWARTETNTEAFF. The CDR3 bases are TGTGCCAGCAGTTGGGCGAGGACAGAAACGAACACTGAAGCTTTCTTT.